One and the same sample provided the 27 T cell receptor beta chains below, sequenced in a study of spatial heterogeneity in lung cancer. TCRdb reprocessed the 5' RACE reads with MiXCR, giving one entry per CDR3 protein. The data contain 50,000 or so distinct CDR3 sequences, about 10% of them singletons. The time point here: blood at routine non-recurrence follow-up after resection. The specimen was PBMCs, collected at follow-up. The receptors derive from a male donor with early-stage non-small cell lung cancer.

This clonotype was seen only a few times. Here the CDR3 reads CASSPRVAGGRETQYF. CDR3 DNA sequence: TGCGCCAGCAGCCCTCGGGTAGCGGGGGGCAGGGAGACCCAGTACTTC. The chain is built from TRBV5-1 and TRBJ2-5; 10 bases are shared with TRBD2. The ends lost 4 bases at V and 5 bases at J; junction bases unmatched: 11. The CDR3 spans 16 residues. Per germline, CDR1 SGHRS and CDR2 YFSETQ.

This clonotype has ten or more counts. The genes are TRBV19 and TRBJ2-5, with D unresolved. This CDR3 contains 10 residues. Trimming took off 5 bases at V and 4 bases at J, with 2 bases between the two ends. CDR1 is LNHDA and CDR2 is SQIVND in the germline V gene (reference sequence). CDR3 in amino acids: CASSGETQYF. The CDR3 DNA reads as TGTGCCAGTAGTGGAGAGACCCAGTACTTC.

In regard to this clonotype: Sequence at one end of the junction differs from germline and may be a read error. V usage is TRBV20-1 and J usage is TRBJ2-1; 12 nucleotides agree with TRBD2. This CDR3 spans 13 amino acids. CDR1 is DFQATT and CDR2 is SNEGSKA in the germline V gene (reference sequence). The CDR3 bases are TGCAGTGCATGGACTAGCGGGACCGATGAGCAGATCTTC. Translated: CSAWTSGTDEQIF.

This clonotype was counted many times. The chain couples TRBV20-1 to TRBJ2-7, with 7 bases aligning to TRBD2. Germline V gene data show CDR1 as DFQATT and CDR2 as SNEGSKA (reference sequence). With V trimmed by 1 base and J by 3 bases, 3 bases remained unmatched. CDR3 length: 13 amino acids. CDR3 amino acids: CSARGLADYEQYF. The DNA for the CDR3 is TGCAGTGCTAGAGGTCTAGCGGACTACGAGCAGTACTTC.

There are many counts of this clonotype. The chain carries TRBV5-1 and TRBJ1-1; no reliable D call. Trimming left V 0 bases short and J 0 bases short, with 15 bases between. Germline loops: CDR1 SGHRS, CDR2 YFSETQ. CDR3 length: 17 amino acids. The CDR3 protein is CASSLASRTGMNTEAFF. The CDR3, as DNA: TGCGCCAGCAGCTTGGCCTCGAGGACGGGCATGAACACTGAAGCTTTCTTT.

Many counts were recorded for this clonotype. The chain joins TRBV4-3 to TRBJ2-3; D is unclear. CDR3 length equals 15 residues. The ends were cut back, 1 base at V and 3 bases at J, with 11 bases in the middle. CDR1 is LGHNA, CDR2 YSLEER, per germline. The CDR3 region is CASSQGQIDTDTQYF. CDR3 sequence (DNA): TGCGCCAGCAGCCAAGGGCAGATAGATACAGATACGCAGTATTTT.

This clonotype has at least ten counts. The rearrangement links TRBV7-9 to TRBJ2-7; possibly TRBD2 for D (7 bases). The CDR3 length is 13 residues. Trimming left V 6 bases short and J 5 bases short, with 14 bases between. Looked up from germline, CDR1 is SEHNR and CDR2 is FQNEAQ (reference sequence). CDR3 DNA: TGTGCCAGCAGTCCAACGGGGGGCAACGAGCAGTACTTC. Protein: CASSPTGGNEQYF.

This clonotype was detected a few times. The CDR3 loop is CASSLAVAWEQFF. The CDR3 DNA sequence: TGTGCCAGCAGCTTAGCGGTGGCCTGGGAGCAGTTCTTC. The rearrangement uses TRBV7-9 and TRBJ2-1; no firm D call. V was pared by 0 bases and J by 10 bases, with 10 bases between. The germline V gene has CDR1 SEHNR and CDR2 FQNEAQ (reference sequence). The CDR3 sequence is 13 residues long.

As for this clonotype: A read error may explain this, as a much larger clone is one base away. The chain links TRBV7-2 to TRBJ1-1; possibly TRBD1 for D (5 bases). The CDR3 totals 15 residues. The germline gives CDR1 SGHTA, CDR2 FQGNSA. The CDR3 nucleotides are TGTGTCAGCAGCACAGGACGTACGAGCCACACTGAAGCTTTCTTT. Encoded protein: CVSSTGRTSHTEAFF.

The chain couples TRBV6-2 or TRBV6-3 to TRBJ1-5; a weak D match, TRBD1 (5 bases). V was shortened by 6 bases and J by 0 bases, with 15 bases between the two germline ends. CDR1 MNHEY and CDR2 SVGEGT come from the germline V gene. The CDR3 runs to 16 residues. The CDR3 DNA is TGTGCCAGCAGCCGGGACCGTCGATATAGCAATCAGCCCCAGCATTTT. Translation gives CASSRDRRYSNQPQHF.

This clonotype was counted at least ten times. The genes are TRBV11-1 and TRBJ1-2; TRBD1 agrees at 7 bases. V shed 5 bases and J 4 bases; nucleotides not matched to a gene: 7. CDR3 length equals 14 residues. The germline CDR1 and CDR2 sequences are SGHAT and FQDESV (reference sequence). The DNA for the CDR3 is TGTGCCAGCAGCAACGACAGGGTCCGCTATGGCTACACCTTC. The encoded protein is CASSNDRVRYGYTF.

The chain combines TRBV7-3 with TRBJ1-1; 9 bases match TRBD1. This CDR3 contains 14 residues. Germline values: CDR1 SGHTA, CDR2 FQGTGA. V dropped 5 bases and J dropped 5; count of bases not matched to a gene: 6. The CDR3 coding sequence is TGTGCCAGCAGCCCTACAGGGGGCGAGACTGAAGCTTTCTTT. Translated, it gives CASSPTGGETEAFF.

The V call is TRBV3-1, the J call TRBJ1-2; maybe TRBD1 (5 bases). The V gene lost 1 base and the J gene lost 7 bases, with 13 bases spanning the gap. The germline gives CDR1 LGHDT, CDR2 YNNKEL (reference sequence). The CDR3 has 14 amino acids. The CDR3, as DNA: TGTGCCAGCAGCCAAGTGGGAAGGGGCCCTGGCTACACCTTC. Residues: CASSQVGRGPGYTF.

The chain is built from TRBV3-1 and TRBJ2-1; possible D gene TRBD1, 5 bases. This CDR3 contains 16 residues. The germline CDR1 and CDR2 sequences are LGHDT and YNNKEL (reference sequence). The V end lost 1 base, the J end lost 2 bases, and 12 bases lay between the germline ends. The CDR3 loop is CASSQGLQGAYNEQFF. The CDR3 coding sequence is TGTGCCAGCAGCCAAGGTCTGCAGGGTGCCTACAATGAGCAGTTCTTC.

In regard to this clonotype: A junction boundary mismatches the germline segment, possibly from a read error. V is TRBV20-1 and J is TRBJ2-7; 7 bases are shared with TRBD1. The length of the CDR3 is 13 residues. CDR1 is DFQATT and CDR2 is SNEGSKA in the germline V gene (reference sequence). CDR3 coding DNA: TGCAGTGCTAGAGATCAGGGGGACAGCTACCCCCGGTTC. It is translated as CSARDQGDSYPRF.

This clonotype was counted many times. The chain has TRBV7-9 and TRBJ2-1; 10 bases match TRBD2. Germline V gene sequence: CDR1 SEHNR, CDR2 FQNEAQ (reference sequence). Germline trimming cut 4 bases from V and 7 bases from J; bases unmatched to any gene: 10. CDR3 length: 16 residues. CDR3 bases: TGTGCCAGCAGCTCCCGGGGGCTAGCGGGGGCAAATGAGCAGTTCTTC. Translated, it gives CASSSRGLAGANEQFF.

This clonotype was recorded a few times. The chain joins TRBV18 to TRBJ2-7; no firm D call. The CDR3 is 14 amino acids. Germline V lookup: CDR1 KGHSH, CDR2 LQKENI. V gave up 2 bases and J gave up 3 bases, with 11 bases separating them. CDR3 in DNA: TGTGCCAGCTCACCAAGCTACAGCAACTACGAGCAGTACTTC. Residues: CASSPSYSNYEQYF.

The chain combines TRBV28 with TRBJ1-5; no definite D call. The CDR3 is 16 amino acids. V dropped 7 bases and J dropped 0 bases, with 16 bases sitting between them. Per the germline V gene, CDR1 is MDHEN and CDR2 is SYDVKM. CDR3 loop: CASNQTPTYSNQPQHF. CDR3 sequence (DNA): TGTGCCAGCAATCAGACACCCACATATAGCAATCAGCCCCAGCATTTT.

Only a few counts were recorded for this clonotype. The chain carries TRBV28 and TRBJ2-1; 12 nucleotides align to TRBD2. Per the germline V gene, CDR1 is MDHEN and CDR2 is SYDVKM. V lost 1 base to trimming and J lost 4 bases; unmatched junction nucleotides: 2. The CDR3 extends over 16 amino acids. The DNA of the CDR3 is TGTGCCAGCAGTTTATTCGGGACTAGCGGGTACAATGAGCAGTTCTTC. Amino acid sequence: CASSLFGTSGYNEQFF.

This rearrangement joins TRBV14 to TRBJ2-2; TRBD2 aligns across 13 bases. Trimming took 7 bases from V and 6 from J; bases not matched to a gene: 2. The CDR3 length is 14 residues. Germline CDR1 is SGHDN and CDR2 is FVKESK. CDR3 residues: CASKGLAGSGELFF. The CDR3, as DNA: TGTGCCAGCAAGGGACTAGCGGGATCCGGGGAGCTGTTTTTT.

This clonotype was recorded at least ten times. V usage is TRBV4-2 and J usage is TRBJ2-3, with no clear D. Germline loops: CDR1 LGHNA, CDR2 YNFKEQ. The CDR3 covers 12 residues. Trimming took 4 bases from V and 6 from J, leaving 8 bases between them. The CDR3 DNA is TGTGCCAGCAGCCTGAACAGTGATACGCAGTATTTT. Translating gives CASSLNSDTQYF.

In this sample, this clonotype turned up many times. The J gene is TRBJ2-3, the V gene TRBV20-1; possible D gene TRBD2, 6 bases. The CDR3 has 16 amino acids. Trimming took off 7 bases at V and 3 bases at J, with 23 bases between the two ends. The germline gives CDR1 DFQATT, CDR2 SNEGSKA (reference sequence). Here the CDR3 reads CSVGGGRETGTDTQYF. The CDR3, as DNA: TGCAGTGTGGGAGGAGGTCGGGAGACGGGTACAGATACGCAGTATTTT.

In this sample, this clonotype turned up many times. V is TRBV29-1 and J is TRBJ1-1; D call uncertain. Germline lookup yields CDR1 SQVTM and CDR2 ANQGSEA. V lost 3 bases to trimming and J lost 0 bases, with 8 bases between them. The length of the CDR3 is 13 residues. This CDR3 is CSVERSMNTEAFF. Here the CDR3 DNA reads TGCAGCGTTGAGAGGAGTATGAACACTGAAGCTTTCTTT.

The chain links TRBV2 to TRBJ2-3, with D uncertain. V was shortened by 4 bases and J by 0 bases, with 11 bases between the two germline ends. Per germline, CDR1 SNHLY and CDR2 FYNNEI. The CDR3 is 15 amino acids. The DNA of the CDR3 is TGTGCCAGCAGTGGAAGAGTACTGAGCACAGATACGCAGTATTTT. Protein: CASSGRVLSTDTQYF.

Many counts were recorded for this clonotype. The chain has TRBV7-9 and TRBJ2-7; tentative D call: TRBD1 (6 bases). This CDR3 region has 16 residues. Trimming removed 5 bases at V and 0 bases at J, with 17 bases between. The germline V gene encodes CDR1 SEHNR and CDR2 FQNEAQ (reference sequence). The CDR3 bases are TGTGCCAGCAGCACCCGGACAGCTGAGTACTCCTACGAGCAGTACTTC. It translates to CASSTRTAEYSYEQYF.

The table lists this clonotype with a few counts. This CDR3 is CSASRGPAADTQYF. The CDR3 DNA follows: TGCAGTGCTAGCCGGGGCCCTGCGGCAGATACGCAGTATTTT. The V call is TRBV20-1, the J call TRBJ2-3; possibly TRBD1 or TRBD2 for D (5 bases each). Trimming cost V 3 bases and J 4 bases, with 14 bases left between them. Germline CDR1 DFQATT, CDR2 SNEGSKA (reference sequence). CDR3 length: 14 amino acids.

In this sample, this clonotype turned up a few times. This sequence joins TRBV12-3 or TRBV12-4 and TRBJ2-2; possible D gene TRBD2, 6 bases. This CDR3 has 15 residues. Trimming shortened V by 7 bases and J by 4 bases, and 16 bases separated the two germline ends. In nucleotides, the CDR3 is TGTGCCAGCACCCTCACGGCGGGGAGCACCGGGGAGCTGTTTTTT. Its translation: CASTLTAGSTGELFF.